One and the same sample provided the 14 T cell receptor beta chains below, sequenced in a study of blood T cell repertoires in COVID-19. Profiling relied on immunoSEQ multiplex PCR, and the TCRdb table lists in-frame clones only, not all of them. This table has some 93,000 clones, about 76% appearing once. The source material was peripheral blood. These receptors were collected from a human donor in a cohort sampled during active COVID-19.

The genes are TRBV5-1 and TRBJ2-5, with TRBD2 as a possible D gene (5 bases). CDR1 SGHRS and CDR2 YFSETQ come from the germline V gene. The CDR3 is made up of 13 amino acids. V lost 4 bases and J 2 bases, leaving 9 bases between the germline ends. DNA of the CDR3: TGCGCCAGCAGCCCGGACTTACAAGAGACCCAGTACTTC. Translation: CASSPDLQETQYF.

This chain uses TRBV3-1 (or the pseudogene TRBV3-2) with TRBJ2-1; the match to TRBD2 covers 12 bases. This CDR3 is 15 amino acids long. Looked up from germline, CDR1 is LGHDT and CDR2 is YNNKEL (reference sequence). The V and J ends lost 4 bases and 5 bases, in that order; junction bases with no gene match: 3. The CDR3 DNA reads TGTGCCAGCAGCCTCCGACTAGCGGGAGACAATGAGCAGTTCTTC. It is translated as CASSLRLAGDNEQFF.

This chain joins TRBV18 and TRBJ2-1, with D perhaps matching TRBD2 (5 bases). V was trimmed by 2 bases and J by 2 bases, leaving 28 bases between them. Germline lookup yields CDR1 KGHSH and CDR2 LQKENI. The CDR3 is made up of 21 amino acids. The DNA for the CDR3 is TGTGCCAGCTCACCAAAGGCTAGCTGGATGCTATTTTTGAGCACCTACAATGAGCAGTTCTTC. Encoded protein: CASSPKASWMLFLSTYNEQFF.

The genes are TRBV7-9 and TRBJ2-5; 11 nucleotides align to TRBD2. The CDR3 contains 15 residues. The germline gives CDR1 SEHNR, CDR2 FQNEAQ (reference sequence). The V gene end was trimmed by 1 base and the J gene end by 4 bases; junction bases not matched to a gene: 2. This CDR3 is CASSLGLAGGETQYF. The CDR3 bases are TGTGCCAGCAGCTTAGGTCTAGCGGGAGGAGAGACCCAGTACTTC.

This clone came up a few times. This chain joins TRBV27 and TRBJ2-7, with 9 nucleotides matching TRBD2. Germline trimming cut 5 bases from V and 2 bases from J; bases unmatched to any gene: 7. The CDR3 covers 15 residues. Per germline, CDR1 MNHEY and CDR2 SMNVEV (reference sequence). CDR3 sequence reads: CASSALSGSPYEQYF. The CDR3 nucleotides are TGTGCCAGCAGTGCCCTTAGCGGGAGCCCCTACGAGCAGTACTTC.

This clone was counted a single time. The chain links TRBV10-3 to TRBJ2-2; D gene uncertain. V was trimmed by 3 bases and J by 3 bases, leaving 8 bases between them. This CDR3 spans 14 amino acids. Germline V lookup: CDR1 ENHRY, CDR2 SYGVKD. The DNA of the CDR3 is TGTGCCATCAGTGATCGAGGCTACACCGGGGAGCTGTTTTTT. This translates into CAISDRGYTGELFF.

The chain carries TRBV30 and TRBJ2-1; 10 bases map to TRBD2. This CDR3 has 14 residues. CDR1 is GTSNPN, CDR2 SVGIG, per germline (reference sequence). V lost 2 bases and J lost 9; bases outside the gene matches: 7. The CDR3 region has the DNA TGTGCCTGGAGTAGCGGGAGGGCCATCGGTGAGCAGTTCTTC. Its translation: CAWSSGRAIGEQFF.

This clone was picked up a small number of times. This chain uses TRBV19 with TRBJ2-3, with D hard to call. Germline assignment: CDR1 LNHDA and CDR2 SQIVND (reference sequence). With 7 bases removed from V and 2 bases from J, the gap between germline ends came to 10 bases. The CDR3 spans 13 residues. The CDR3 nucleotides read TGTGCCAGTACCGGTTACCCCACAGATACGCAGTATTTT. It is translated as CASTGYPTDTQYF.

The rearrangement uses TRBV4-2 and TRBJ2-2; perhaps TRBD2 as D (6 bases). Trimming removed 0 bases at V and 3 bases at J, with 11 bases between. Germline V lookup: CDR1 LGHNA, CDR2 YNFKEQ. CDR3 length: 16 amino acids. The CDR3 loop reads CASSQDVAGYTGELFF. CDR3 coding DNA: TGTGCCAGCAGCCAAGATGTTGCGGGATACACCGGGGAGCTGTTTTTT.

The J gene is TRBJ2-3, the V gene TRBV7-9; D tentatively reads TRBD1 or TRBD2 (5 bases each). The CDR3 is made up of 12 amino acids. V was pared by 5 bases and J by 7 bases, with 10 bases between. Germline V gene sequence: CDR1 SEHNR, CDR2 FQNEAQ (reference sequence). CDR3 bases: TGTGCCAGCAGCCTAGGGGAGAATACGCAGTATTTT. This codes for CASSLGENTQYF.

The chain has TRBV20-1 and TRBJ2-3, with D possibly TRBD2 on 7 matching bases. Germline-derived CDR1 and CDR2 are DFQATT and SNEGSKA (reference sequence). The CDR3 spans 16 residues. The V end lost 3 bases, the J end lost 6 bases, and 22 bases lay between the germline ends. As DNA, the CDR3 is TGCAGTGCTAGTTGGACCGGGGGGCCACCCGAGGATACGCAGTATTTT. Translated: CSASWTGGPPEDTQYF.

The table lists this clone with a few counts. This chain joins TRBV5-4 and TRBJ2-2; 10 bases are shared with TRBD2. Germline values: CDR1 SGHNT, CDR2 YYREEE (reference sequence). The length of the CDR3 is 15 residues. Trimming took 4 bases from V and 3 from J; bases not matched to a gene: 3. The CDR3: CASSETSGDTGELFF. In DNA form, the CDR3 reads TGTGCCAGCAGCGAAACTAGCGGGGACACCGGGGAGCTGTTTTTT.

The chain links TRBV4-2 to TRBJ2-1; 11 nucleotides match TRBD2. J lost 6 bases, V lost 3 bases, and 13 bases had no gene match. This CDR3 has 18 amino acids. The V gene's germline CDR1 is LGHNA and CDR2 YNFKEQ. CDR3 sequence: CASSQGLADHRGGNEQFF. The CDR3 nucleotides are TGTGCCAGCAGCCAGGGACTAGCGGACCATCGGGGGGGCAATGAGCAGTTCTTC.

J is TRBJ2-2 and V is TRBV3-1 (or the pseudogene TRBV3-2), with 8 positions matching TRBD2. The CDR3 runs to 15 residues. Germline lookup yields CDR1 LGHDT and CDR2 YNNKEL (reference sequence). V trimming: 8 bases; J trimming: 0 bases; junction bases outside the gene matches: 5. This CDR3 reads CASRGGPANTGELFF. The CDR3 nucleotides are TGTGCCAGCCGGGGGGGGCCGGCGAACACCGGGGAGCTGTTTTTT.